This T cell receptor beta chain was retrieved from a study of blood T cell repertoires in COVID-19. Study details: COVID-19 samples from acute and convalescent phases originated in the United States, Italy and Spain. Sources were T cells, B-cell-depleted T cells, or PBMCs; the material itself was cDNA or gDNA.

Trimming took 1 base from V and 6 from J; bases not matched to a gene: 10. Germline CDR1 reads SGHRS; CDR2 reads YFSETQ. The CDR3 spans 16 residues. Per the original methods: Reference gene primer amplification gave nucleated cell count estimates. The assay was immunoSEQ multiplex PCR, and TCRdb's table has in-frame clones only and misses some. V, J and clone size derive from that table, while D and trimming were established from the DNA sequence. This table holds about 200,000 clones, more than 75% found once. Specimen: peripheral blood. This rearrangement joins TRBV5-1 to TRBJ2-7; TRBD1 aligns across 10 bases. This clonotype was obtained from a man aged 45 to 65 with acute or convalescent COVID-19. The CDR3 bases are TGCGCCAGCAGCTTGCGGGGACAGGGGAGGTATAGCGAGCAGTACTTC. Residues: CASSLRGQGRYSEQYF. Drawing the rest from reference TRBV5-1 and TRBJ2-7, the complete variable domain is KAGVTQTPRYLIKTRGQQVTLSCSPISGHRSVSWYQQTPGQGLQFLFEYFSETQRNKGNFPGRFSGRQFSNSRSEMNVSTLELGDSALYLCASSLRGQGRYSEQYFGPGTRLTVT.